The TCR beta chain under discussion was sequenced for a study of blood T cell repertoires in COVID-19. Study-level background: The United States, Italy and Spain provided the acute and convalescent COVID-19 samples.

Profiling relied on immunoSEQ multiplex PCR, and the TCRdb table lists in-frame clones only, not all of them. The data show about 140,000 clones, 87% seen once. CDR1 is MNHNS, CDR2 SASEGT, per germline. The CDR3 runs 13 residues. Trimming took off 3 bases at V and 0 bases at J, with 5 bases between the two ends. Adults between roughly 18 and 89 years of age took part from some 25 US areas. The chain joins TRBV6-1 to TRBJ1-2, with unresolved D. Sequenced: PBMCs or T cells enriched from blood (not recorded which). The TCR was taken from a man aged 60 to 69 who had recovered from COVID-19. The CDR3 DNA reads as TGTGCCAGCAGTGACAGGACTAACTATGGCTACACCTTC. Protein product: CASSDRTNYGYTF.